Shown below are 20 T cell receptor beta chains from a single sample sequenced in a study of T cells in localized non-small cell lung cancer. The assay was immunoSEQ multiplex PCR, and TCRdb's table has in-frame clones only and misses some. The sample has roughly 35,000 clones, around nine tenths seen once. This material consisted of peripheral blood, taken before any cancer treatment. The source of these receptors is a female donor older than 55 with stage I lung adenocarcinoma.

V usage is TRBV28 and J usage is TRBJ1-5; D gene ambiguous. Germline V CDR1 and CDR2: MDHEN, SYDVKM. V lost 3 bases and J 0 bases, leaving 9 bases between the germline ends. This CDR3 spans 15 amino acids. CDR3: CASSFLRNSNQPQHF. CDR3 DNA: TGTGCCAGCAGTTTTCTACGGAATAGCAATCAGCCCCAGCATTTT.

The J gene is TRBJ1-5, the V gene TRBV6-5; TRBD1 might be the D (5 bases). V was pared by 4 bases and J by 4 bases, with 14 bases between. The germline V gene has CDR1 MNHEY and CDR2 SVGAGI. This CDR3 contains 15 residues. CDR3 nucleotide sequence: TGTGCCAGCAGTTTAGGCAGGGAGGAAAATCAGCCCCAGCATTTT. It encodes CASSLGREENQPQHF.

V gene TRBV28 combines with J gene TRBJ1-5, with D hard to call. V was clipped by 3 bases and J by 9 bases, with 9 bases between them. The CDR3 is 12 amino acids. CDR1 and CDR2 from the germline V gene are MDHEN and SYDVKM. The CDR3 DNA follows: TGTGCCAGCAGTTTTGGGTCCAGGCCCCAGCATTTT. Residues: CASSFGSRPQHF.

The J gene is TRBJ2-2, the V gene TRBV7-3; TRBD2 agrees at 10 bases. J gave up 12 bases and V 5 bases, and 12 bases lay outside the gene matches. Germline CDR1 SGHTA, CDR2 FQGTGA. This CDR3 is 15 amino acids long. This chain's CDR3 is CASSRSRSSGGQLFF. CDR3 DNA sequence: TGTGCCAGCAGCCGTAGCAGGTCTAGCGGGGGCCAGCTGTTTTTT.

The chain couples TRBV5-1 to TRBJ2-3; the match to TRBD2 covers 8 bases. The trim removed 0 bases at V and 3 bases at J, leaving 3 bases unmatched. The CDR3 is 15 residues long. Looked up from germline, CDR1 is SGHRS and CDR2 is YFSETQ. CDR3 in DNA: TGCGCCAGCAGCTTGGGCGGGGGGCCTACAGATACGCAGTATTTT. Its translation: CASSLGGGPTDTQYF.

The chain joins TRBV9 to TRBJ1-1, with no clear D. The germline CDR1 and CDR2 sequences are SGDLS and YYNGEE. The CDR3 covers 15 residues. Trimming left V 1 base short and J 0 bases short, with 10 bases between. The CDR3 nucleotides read TGTGCCAGCAGCGTAACGGAAGGCGTGAACACTGAAGCTTTCTTT. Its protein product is CASSVTEGVNTEAFF.

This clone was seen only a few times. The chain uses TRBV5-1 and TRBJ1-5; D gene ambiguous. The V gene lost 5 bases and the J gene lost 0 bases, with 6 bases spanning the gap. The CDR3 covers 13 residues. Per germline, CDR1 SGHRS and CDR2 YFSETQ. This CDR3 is CASSEGSNQPQHF. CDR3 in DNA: TGCGCCAGCAGTGAGGGTAGCAATCAGCCCCAGCATTTT.

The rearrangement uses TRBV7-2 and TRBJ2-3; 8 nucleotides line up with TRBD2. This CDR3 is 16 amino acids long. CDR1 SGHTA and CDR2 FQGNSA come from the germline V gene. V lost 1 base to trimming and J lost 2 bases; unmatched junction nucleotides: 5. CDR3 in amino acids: CASSLGRGAITDTQYF. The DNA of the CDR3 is TGTGCCAGCAGCTTAGGGCGGGGGGCCATCACAGATACGCAGTATTTT. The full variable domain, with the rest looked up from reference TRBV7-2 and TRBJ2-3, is GAGVSQSPSNKVTEKGKDVELRCDPISGHTALYWYRQSLGQGLEFLIYFQGNSAPDKSGLPSDRFSAERTGGSVSTLTIQRTQQEDSAVYLCASSLGRGAITDTQYFGPGTRLTVL.

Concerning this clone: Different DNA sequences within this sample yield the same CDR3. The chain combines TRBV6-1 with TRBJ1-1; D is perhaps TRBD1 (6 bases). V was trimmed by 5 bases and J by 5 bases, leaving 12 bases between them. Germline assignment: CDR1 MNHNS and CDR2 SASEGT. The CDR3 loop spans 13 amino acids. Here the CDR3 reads CASSSGVGTEAFF. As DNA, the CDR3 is TGTGCCAGCAGTTCAGGGGTTGGAACTGAAGCTTTCTTT.

The CDR3 DNA is TGTGCCAGCAGCTTAGGAGGACAGGGGGGGAACTATGGCTACACCTTC. This gives the protein CASSLGGQGGNYGYTF. The J gene is TRBJ1-2, the V gene TRBV7-8, with 10 bases lining up with TRBD1. Germline V gene sequence: CDR1 SGHVS, CDR2 FQNEAQ. The CDR3 is made up of 16 amino acids. V lost 1 base and J lost 2; bases outside the gene matches: 4.

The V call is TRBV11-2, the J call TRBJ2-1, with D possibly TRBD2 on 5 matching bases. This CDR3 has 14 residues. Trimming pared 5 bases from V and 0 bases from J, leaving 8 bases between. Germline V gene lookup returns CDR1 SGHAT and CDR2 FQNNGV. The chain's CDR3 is CASSRTHSYNEQFF. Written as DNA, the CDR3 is TGTGCCAGCAGCCGGACTCACTCCTACAATGAGCAGTTCTTC.

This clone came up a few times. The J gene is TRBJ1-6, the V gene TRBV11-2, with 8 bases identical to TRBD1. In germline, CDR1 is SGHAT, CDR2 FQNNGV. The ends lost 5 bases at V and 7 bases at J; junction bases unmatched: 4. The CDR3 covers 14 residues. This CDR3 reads CASSRDRTNSPLHF. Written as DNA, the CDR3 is TGTGCCAGCAGCCGGGACAGGACGAATTCACCCCTCCACTTT. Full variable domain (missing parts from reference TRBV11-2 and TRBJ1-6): EAGVAQSPRYKIIEKRQSVAFWCNPISGHATLYWYQQILGQGPKLLIQFQNNGVVDDSQLPKDRFSAERLKGVDSTLKIQPAKLEDSAVYLCASSRDRTNSPLHFGNGTRLTVT.

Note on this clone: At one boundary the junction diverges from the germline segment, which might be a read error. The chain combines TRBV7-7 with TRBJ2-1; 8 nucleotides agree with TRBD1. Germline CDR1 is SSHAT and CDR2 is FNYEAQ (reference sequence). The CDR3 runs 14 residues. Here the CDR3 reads CASSLAQGADEQFF. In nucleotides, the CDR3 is TGTGCTAGCAGCTTAGCCCAGGGGGCCGATGAGCAGTTCTTC.

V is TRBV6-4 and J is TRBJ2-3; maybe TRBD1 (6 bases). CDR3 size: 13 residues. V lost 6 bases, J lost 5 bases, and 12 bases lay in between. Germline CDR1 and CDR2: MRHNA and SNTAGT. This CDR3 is CASSLNREDTQYF. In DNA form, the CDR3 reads TGTGCCAGCAGCCTCAACAGGGAAGATACGCAGTATTTT.

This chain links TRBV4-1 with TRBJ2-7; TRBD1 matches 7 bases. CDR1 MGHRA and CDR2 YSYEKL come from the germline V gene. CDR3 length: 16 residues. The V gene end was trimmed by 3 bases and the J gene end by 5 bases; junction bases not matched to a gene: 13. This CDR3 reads CASSQMTGPFVDEQYF. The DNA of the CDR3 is TGCGCCAGCAGCCAGATGACAGGGCCTTTCGTGGACGAGCAGTACTTC.

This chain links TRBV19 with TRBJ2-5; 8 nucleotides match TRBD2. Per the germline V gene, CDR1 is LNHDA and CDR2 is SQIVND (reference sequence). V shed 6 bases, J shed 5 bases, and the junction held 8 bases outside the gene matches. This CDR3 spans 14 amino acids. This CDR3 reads CASSAGTSGETQYF. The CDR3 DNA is TGTGCCAGTAGCGCCGGGACTAGTGGGGAGACCCAGTACTTC.

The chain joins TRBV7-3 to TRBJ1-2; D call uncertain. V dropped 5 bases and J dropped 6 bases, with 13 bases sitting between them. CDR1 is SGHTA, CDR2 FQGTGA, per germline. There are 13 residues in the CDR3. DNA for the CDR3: TGTGCCAGCAGCGAGGGAACACATAATGGCTACACCTTC. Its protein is CASSEGTHNGYTF.

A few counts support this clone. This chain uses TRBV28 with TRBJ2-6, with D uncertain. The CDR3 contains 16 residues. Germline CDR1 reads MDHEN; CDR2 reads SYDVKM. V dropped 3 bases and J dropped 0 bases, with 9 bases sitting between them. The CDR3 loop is CASSLGSPSGANVLTF. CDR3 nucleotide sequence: TGTGCCAGCAGTTTGGGCAGTCCCTCTGGGGCCAACGTCCTGACTTTC.

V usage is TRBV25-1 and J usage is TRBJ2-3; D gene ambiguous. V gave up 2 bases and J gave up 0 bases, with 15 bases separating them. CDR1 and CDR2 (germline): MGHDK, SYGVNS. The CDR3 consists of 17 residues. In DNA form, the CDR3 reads TGTGCCAGCAGTGAACGGTCGGGCTTACCTAGCACAGATACGCAGTATTTT. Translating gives CASSERSGLPSTDTQYF.

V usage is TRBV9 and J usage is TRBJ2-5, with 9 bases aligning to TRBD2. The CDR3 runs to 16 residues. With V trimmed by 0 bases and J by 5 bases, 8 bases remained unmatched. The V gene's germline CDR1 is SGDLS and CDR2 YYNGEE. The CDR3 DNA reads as TGTGCCAGCAGCGTAGGGTGGCGGGGGGGCCAGGAGACCCAGTACTTC. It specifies CASSVGWRGGQETQYF.